These T cell receptor beta chains were read from a single sample in a study of Ad26.COV2.S vaccination and SARS-CoV-2 variants. Assay: immunoSEQ multiplex PCR; the TCRdb copy retains only in-frame clones and omits some. The sample shows some 500,000 clones, 85% to 90% of them seen only once. The sequences come from peripheral blood, collected in a trial of Ad26.COV2.S vaccine versus placebo. The receptors shown here come from a person between 18 and 60 years old who received the Ad26.COV2.S COVID-19 vaccine or a placebo. Both conserved end residues are part of each CDR3. Each record gives: V gene, J gene, clone size, CDR3 protein. Some rows mark clone size as missing; the rest say once, few, many or name a class of expanded clone.

V gene: TRBV5-1
J gene: TRBJ2-5
clone size: NA
CDR3 protein: CASTKGLAEETQYF

V gene: TRBV18
J gene: TRBJ2-2
clone size: NA
CDR3 protein: CASSPALFPTGELFF

V gene: TRBV2
J gene: TRBJ1-1
clone size: NA
CDR3 protein: CARQGKVSVTEAFF

V gene: TRBV7-2
J gene: TRBJ1-5
clone size: few
CDR3 protein: CASSLVAQPQHF

V gene: TRBV5-4
J gene: TRBJ1-1
clone size: NA
CDR3 protein: CASSLAWDEDTEAFF

V gene: TRBV27
J gene: TRBJ2-2
clone size: NA
CDR3 protein: CASSLRVITGELFF

V gene: TRBV30
J gene: TRBJ2-7
clone size: NA
CDR3 protein: CAWSGRGFYEQYF

V gene: TRBV6-6
J gene: TRBJ1-4
clone size: NA
CDR3 protein: CASIYQGRLFF

V gene: TRBV7-9
J gene: TRBJ2-7
clone size: NA
CDR3 protein: CASSLYRETYEQYF

V gene: TRBV29-1
J gene: TRBJ2-5
clone size: NA
CDR3 protein: CSVTGGETQYF

V gene: TRBV5-1
J gene: TRBJ2-3
clone size: NA
CDR3 protein: CASSSNVAGGADTQYF

V gene: TRBV9
J gene: TRBJ2-6
clone size: NA
CDR3 protein: CASSLPEGANVLTF

V gene: TRBV7-9
J gene: TRBJ1-4
clone size: NA
CDR3 protein: CASSLDVENEKLFF

V gene: TRBV28
J gene: TRBJ2-1
clone size: NA
CDR3 protein: CASSPLAGASYNEQFF

V gene: TRBV7-2
J gene: TRBJ2-1
clone size: NA
CDR3 protein: CASSLFLPGNEQFF

V gene: TRBV27
J gene: TRBJ1-6
clone size: NA
CDR3 protein: CASSPRQGYSPLHF

V gene: TRBV2
J gene: TRBJ2-7
clone size: NA
CDR3 protein: CASSVEYSGTASEQYF

V gene: TRBV7-2
J gene: TRBJ2-3
clone size: NA
CDR3 protein: CASSLVGTDTQYF

V gene: TRBV20-1
J gene: TRBJ2-1
clone size: NA
CDR3 protein: CSASQSSYNEQFF

V gene: TRBV2
J gene: TRBJ2-7
clone size: NA
CDR3 protein: CASSELDRGGGGEQYF

V gene: TRBV19
J gene: TRBJ2-7
clone size: NA
CDR3 protein: CASSPEGLPTYEQYF

V gene: TRBV29-1
J gene: TRBJ1-2
clone size: NA
CDR3 protein: CSVGRDRALHYGYTF

V gene: TRBV14
J gene: TRBJ1-6
clone size: NA
CDR3 protein: CASSQDTSPLHF

V gene: TRBV7-9
J gene: TRBJ2-1
clone size: NA
CDR3 protein: CASSLRTGGHYNEQFF